A selection of T cell receptor beta chains follows, all from one sample in a study of cytomegalovirus exposure and HLA in healthy donors. Profiling relied on immunoSEQ multiplex PCR, and the TCRdb table lists in-frame clones only, not all of them. The data show some 200,000 clones, around 80% seen once. Sequences were obtained from PBMCs. These receptors were taken from a boy younger than 10 in good health and CMV-seronegative. CDR3s leave out the opening cysteine and the closing phenylalanine or tryptophan.

V	J	CDR3
TRBV12-5	TRBJ1-1	ASGSDSEAF
TRBV10-3	TRBJ2-5	AISDSLLADQETQY
TRBV5-8	TRBJ2-7	ASSLVAREGHEQY
TRBV5-1	TRBJ2-3	ASSPVGLAGALSTDTQY
TRBV2	TRBJ2-7	ASIPMGGRGYEQY
TRBV4-1	TRBJ2-7	ASSQEKRESEQY
TRBV9	TRBJ1-1	ASSLVSGREAF
TRBV7-2	TRBJ2-5	ASSFGPFQETQY
TRBV6-1	TRBJ1-2	ASWTGDGYT
TRBV5-1	TRBJ1-1	ASTTGSTEAF
TRBV18	TRBJ2-7	ASSPTASASSYEQY
TRBV9	TRBJ2-1	ASSAGSYNEQF
TRBV6-6	TRBJ1-4	ASSRTGDAEKLF
TRBV5-4	TRBJ2-5	ASSPKENGGETQY
TRBV6-5	TRBJ1-1	ASSYRGGGAF
TRBV6-5	TRBJ2-1	ASSYGVDYNEQF